The subject of this entry is one TCR beta chain. The J segment lost 4 bases and the V segment lost 2 bases, leaving 7 bases of the junction unmatched. CDR1 and CDR2 from the germline V gene are SEHNR and FQNEAQ (reference sequence). This CDR3 has 17 amino acids. This specimen belongs to a study of shared clonotypes between healthy human individuals. Data came from immunoSEQ multiplex PCR; TCRdb stores just in-frame clones and leaves some out. The top ten hold 0.045% to 0.07% of the sample, which has about 600,000 clones, around 97% seen once. The TCR originated in a young woman in good health. Specimen: naive CD4+ T cells sorted from blood. Subset denoted: CD45RA+ positively selected. The V gene is TRBV7-9, the J gene TRBJ2-7, with TRBD2 matching 14 bases. CDR3 nucleotide sequence: TGTGCCAGCAGCTTATTCCGGACTAGCGGGAGGAGGTACGAGCAGTACTTC. It codes for CASSLFRTSGRRYEQYF.